Sequencing of this T cell receptor beta chain was carried out in a study of long-term antiretroviral therapy in people with HIV (dated by TCRdb to between 2021 and 2024). General notes on the study: The earliest samples were collected approximately a decade before the 2015 WHO recommendation for immediate ART, a period when ART was typically delayed until CD4 counts fell. A retrospective serial study tested whether ART initiation and durable HIV suppression were associated with changes in peripheral blood TRB repertoire composition and diversity. From over 25 adults with confirmed HIV infection, the cohort provided some 200 cryopreserved PBMC samples, gathered serially across a mean of approximately six years (range 1-12). Among the 25 to 30 participants with HIV, over nine were female. No cross-contamination during QIAcube processing turned up in test extractions that ran a monoclonal T-cell line alongside approximately 35 polyclonal samples. What the study reported, not specific to this receptor: Starting ART was linked to a significant rise in TRB diversity, yet even with long-term ART the diversity remained significantly lower than in transplant donor controls. Unsorted PBMC were profiled instead of sorted CD4+ and CD8+ T cells because pre-ART samples had limited cell numbers. Because PBMC availability was limited, only the TCR beta chain was sequenced, with no alpha chain pairing. The samples were dated from about 2004 to 2017, and the ART regimens that were used may be less effective than current ART regimens. Expanded TRB clones identified before ART initiation dominated the repertoire across all time points, though the dominance fluctuated and decreased in many PLHIV after ART. HIV repertoires had narrower CDR3 length ranges than controls, and the network structure suggested an antigen-experienced repertoire that shifted only slightly toward naive after ART. No data were available on ART adherence, viral resistance or therapy changes, limiting inferences about post-ART repertoire changes.

Inclusion was restricted to participants for whom at least one PBMC sample before ART initiation and at least two post-ART samples were available. All participants with HIV were treated in the United States of America. Before DNA extraction, cryopreserved samples containing 1-10 million PBMC were thawed and washed. At the time of the earliest PBMC sample for each participant with HIV, ages ranged from roughly 23 to 60 years. Per participant, PBMC samples came from 1-4 timepoints prior to ART initiation and 2-8 timepoints following ART initiation, for a median of 7 samples. Serial HIV viral load, CD4+ T-cell count, ART history and demographic data were obtained for every participant. A Qiagen kit on a QIAcube was used to extract genomic DNA from unsorted PBMC, with samples processed in batches of 12. The immunoSEQ hsTCRB v3.0 assay was used at survey level resolution for TRB variable region sequencing. The targeted TRB sequencing depth was about 35,000-55,000 T-cell genomes per sample. An Illumina MiSeq with a v3 150-cycle kit was used to sequence the pooled TRB libraries. The source study handled its data this way. Repertoire analysis was performed in R inside a reproducible Nextflow workflow that covered QC, data transformation and analysis. Custom analyses were implemented in LymphoSeq2, an R package for AIRR-Seq data exploration. Several samples that yielded fewer than 5000 total TRB sequences were excluded, so that approximately 170 HIV repertoires were analyzed. Among the roughly 200 retained HIV repertoires, 55 to 60 were collected before ART initiation and around 130 after ART initiation. Each repertoire was downsampled to 5000 TRB nucleotide sequences, and summary statistics were averaged across 100 downsampling iterations. The analysis kept only TRB sequences whose CDR3 regions were at least seven amino acids long. A Shannon entropy-derived clonality score and the Gini coefficient were used to measure diversity. Repertoire networks linked the top 5000 CDR3 amino acid sequences whenever two sequences differed by an edit distance of one. GLIPH2 predicted antigen specificity groups and MHC restriction for TRB CDR3 amino acid sequences. Known CMV, EBV, HIV or tissue antigen associations were flagged by matching CDR3 amino acid sequences against VDJdb and McPAS-TCR. Pre-ART, post-ART and control groups were compared with Wilcoxon signed-rank tests and Holm-Bonferroni correction. The table was pulled from immuneACCESS by TCRdb, which kept in-frame rearrangements only. Such tables lose some clones; where checked, under half of the loss comes from unresolved V genes, and the rest has no known cause. The DNA was the basis for D and trimming; V, J and clone size are from that table. In all, the sample holds under 35,000 clones, and roughly 96% of those were seen once. The ten largest make up over 2% of the sample.

CDR1 and CDR2 are read off the germline V gene (reference sequence) as GTSNPN and SVGIG. V is shortened by 7 bases, J by 0 bases, and the region joining them spans 6 bases. The CDR3 runs 12 amino acids, cysteine and phenylalanine included. Here the CDR3 DNA is all that survives: 36 bases in frame from base 1. For this clone: Its antigen remains unidentified. Within one base of it there is no much larger clone, and no base qualities were kept.

The sequence joins TRBV30 to TRBJ2-2, with the identity of the D gene unclear. This TCR was recovered from a man aged 25-40 years with HIV. The sequencing used unsorted PBMCs, collected about 6.6 years after starting antiretroviral therapy. The CDR3 sequence is CAYGPNTGELFF. The nucleotide sequence reads TGTGCCTATGGCCCGAACACCGGGGAGCTGTTTTTT.